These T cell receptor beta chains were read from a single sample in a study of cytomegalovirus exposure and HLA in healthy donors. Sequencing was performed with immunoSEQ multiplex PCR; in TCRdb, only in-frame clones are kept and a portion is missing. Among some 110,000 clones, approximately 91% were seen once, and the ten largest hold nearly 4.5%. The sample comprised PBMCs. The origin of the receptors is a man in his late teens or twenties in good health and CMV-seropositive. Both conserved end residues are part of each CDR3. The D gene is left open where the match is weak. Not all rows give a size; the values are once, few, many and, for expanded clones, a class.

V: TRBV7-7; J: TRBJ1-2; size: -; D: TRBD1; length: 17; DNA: TGTGCCAGCAGTTTCCCGGGACAGGGGGCGGTAGGATCGGGCTACACCTTC; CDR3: CASSFPGQGAVGSGYTF
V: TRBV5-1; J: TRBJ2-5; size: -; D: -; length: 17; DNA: TGCGCCAGCAGCGCCCGAGGAGACCGACTTCGCGGAGAGACCCAGTACTTC; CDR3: CASSARGDRLRGETQYF
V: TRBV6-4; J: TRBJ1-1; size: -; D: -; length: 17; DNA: TGTGCCAGCAAATTACGGGGGGGCACTTCGGAGAACACTGAAGCTTTCTTT; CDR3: CASKLRGGTSENTEAFF
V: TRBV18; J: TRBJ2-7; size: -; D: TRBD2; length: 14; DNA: TGTGCCAGCTCACCGACTAGCGGGTCCTACGAGCAGTACTTC; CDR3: CASSPTSGSYEQYF
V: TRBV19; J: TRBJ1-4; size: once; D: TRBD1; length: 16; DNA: TGTGCCAGTAGTATTACGGGACAGGGGGCAAGTGAAAAACTGTTTTTT; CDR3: CASSITGQGASEKLFF
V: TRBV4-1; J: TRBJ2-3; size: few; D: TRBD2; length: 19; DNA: TGCGCCAGCAGCGGTGGTCTAGCGGTAACTAGTGCAACCACAGATACGCAGTATTTT; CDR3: CASSGGLAVTSATTDTQYF
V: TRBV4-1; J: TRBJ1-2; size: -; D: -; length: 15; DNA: TGCGCCAGCAGCCAAGACCGCAACAGGGCGTCTGGCTACACCTTC; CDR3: CASSQDRNRASGYTF
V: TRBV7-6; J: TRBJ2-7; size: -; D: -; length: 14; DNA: TGTGCCAGCAGCTTCGGGGACTCTGCCTACGAGCAGTACTTC; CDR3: CASSFGDSAYEQYF
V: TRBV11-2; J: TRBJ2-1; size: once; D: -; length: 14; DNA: TGTGCCAGCAGCTTTGGGGGGAAAATCAATGAGCAGTTCTTC; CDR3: CASSFGGKINEQFF
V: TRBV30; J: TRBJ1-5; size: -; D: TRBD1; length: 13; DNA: TGTGCCTGGAGTGGGACAGGGAGCCAGCCCCAGCATTTT; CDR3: CAWSGTGSQPQHF
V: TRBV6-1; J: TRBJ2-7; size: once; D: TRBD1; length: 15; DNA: TGTGCCAGCAGTCGACCCGGGACAGCCCCTAAAGAGCAGTACTTC; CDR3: CASSRPGTAPKEQYF
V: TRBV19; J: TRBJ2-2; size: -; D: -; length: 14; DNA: TGTGCCAGTAGTTGGGGGCCAGGGACCGGGGAGCTGTTTTTT; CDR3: CASSWGPGTGELFF
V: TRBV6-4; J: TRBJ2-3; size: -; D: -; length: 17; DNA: TGTGCCAGCAGTGAATTTGGGGAGCGGAGTAGCACAGATACGCAGTATTTT; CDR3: CASSEFGERSSTDTQYF
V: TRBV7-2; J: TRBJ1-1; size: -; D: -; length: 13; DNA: TGTGCCAGCAGCGGCGGGAGGCGGACTGAAGCTTTCTTT; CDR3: CASSGGRRTEAFF
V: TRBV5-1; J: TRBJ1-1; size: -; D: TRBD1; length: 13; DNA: TGCGCCAGCAGCTTAACCAGGGGGACTGAAGCTTTCTTT; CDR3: CASSLTRGTEAFF
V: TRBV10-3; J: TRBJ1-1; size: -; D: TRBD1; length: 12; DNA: TGTGCCATCAGGACAGGGATGGATGAAGCTTTCTTT; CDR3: CAIRTGMDEAFF
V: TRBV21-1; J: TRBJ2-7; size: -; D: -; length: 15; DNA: TGTGCCAGCAGCCCGAGCGGGGGAGAATCCTACGAGCAGTACTTC; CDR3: CASSPSGGESYEQYF
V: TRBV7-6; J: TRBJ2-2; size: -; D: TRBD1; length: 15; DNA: TGTGCCAGCAGCTCAACAGGGGGCAACACCGGGGAGCTGTTTTTT; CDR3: CASSSTGGNTGELFF
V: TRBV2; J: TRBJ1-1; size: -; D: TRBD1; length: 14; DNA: TGTGCCAGCAGTGGACAGGGGAGGATAACTGAAGCTTTCTTT; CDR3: CASSGQGRITEAFF
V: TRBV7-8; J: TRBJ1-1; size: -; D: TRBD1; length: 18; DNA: TGTGCCAGCAGCCCCCCTTTACGTCTACAGGGGAGGCGGACTGAAGCTTTCTTT; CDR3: CASSPPLRLQGRRTEAFF
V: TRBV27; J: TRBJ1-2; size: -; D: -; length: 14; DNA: TGTGCCAGCAGCCCCGGACACTTCAACTATGGCTACACCTTC; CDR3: CASSPGHFNYGYTF
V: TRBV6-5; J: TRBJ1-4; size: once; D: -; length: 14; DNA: TGTGCCAGCAGCCGCGACAGGATGTGGGAAAAACTGTTTTTT; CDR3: CASSRDRMWEKLFF
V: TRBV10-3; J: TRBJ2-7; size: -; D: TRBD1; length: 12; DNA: TGTGCCATCAGTCAGACAGGGGGCTTGCAGTACTTC; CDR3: CAISQTGGLQYF
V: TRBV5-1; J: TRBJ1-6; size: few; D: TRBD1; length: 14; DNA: TGCGCCAGCAGCTTGTCGAACAGGGGTTCACCCCTCCACTTT; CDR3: CASSLSNRGSPLHF
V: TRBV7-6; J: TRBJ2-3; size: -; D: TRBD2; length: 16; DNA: TGTGCCAGCAGCTCTCTAGCGGGGGGGGCTCCAGATACGCAGTATTTT; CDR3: CASSSLAGGAPDTQYF
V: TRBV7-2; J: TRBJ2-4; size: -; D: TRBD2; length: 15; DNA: TGTGCCAGCAGCTTAAACCCAGCGGGGGTGGACATTCAGTACTTC; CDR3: CASSLNPAGVDIQYF
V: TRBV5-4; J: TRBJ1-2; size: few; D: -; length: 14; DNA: TGTGCCAGCAGCAATTACGGGAGGTCCTATGGCTACACCTTC; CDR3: CASSNYGRSYGYTF
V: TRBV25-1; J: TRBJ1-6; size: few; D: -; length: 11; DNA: TGTGCCAGCAGTGCAAATTCACCCCTCCACTTT; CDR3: CASSANSPLHF
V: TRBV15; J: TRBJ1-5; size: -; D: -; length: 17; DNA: TGTGCCACCAGCAGGAGTGGGGATACAGGGCTGGGTCAGCCCCAGCATTTT; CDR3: CATSRSGDTGLGQPQHF
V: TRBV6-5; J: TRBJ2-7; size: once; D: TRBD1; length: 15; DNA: TGTGCCAGCAGTTACGTAGGGGACAGCTCCTACGAGCAGTACTTC; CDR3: CASSYVGDSSYEQYF
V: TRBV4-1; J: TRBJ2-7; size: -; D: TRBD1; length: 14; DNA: TGCGCCAGCAGCTTTGGACAGGGCTCCTACGAGCAGTACTTC; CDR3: CASSFGQGSYEQYF
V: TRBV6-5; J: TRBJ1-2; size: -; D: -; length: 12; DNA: TGTGCCAGCAGTGCAGACAGGAATGGCTACACCTTC; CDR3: CASSADRNGYTF
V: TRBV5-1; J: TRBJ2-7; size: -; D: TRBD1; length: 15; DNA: TGCGCCAGCAGCTTGGAGGGACAGGGCTCCTACGAGCAGTACTTC; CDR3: CASSLEGQGSYEQYF
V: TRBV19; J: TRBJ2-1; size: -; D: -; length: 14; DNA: TGTGCCAGTAGTGCCGGGACTCTGGGCAATGAGCAGTTCTTC; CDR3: CASSAGTLGNEQFF
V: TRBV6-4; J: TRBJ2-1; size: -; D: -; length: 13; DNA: TGTGCCAGCAGTGACTCGATGGAGAATGAGCAGTTCTTC; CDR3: CASSDSMENEQFF
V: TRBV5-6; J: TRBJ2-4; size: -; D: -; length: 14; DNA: TGTGCCAGCAGCTTGGGTGTTACAGTGGACATTCAGTACTTC; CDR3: CASSLGVTVDIQYF
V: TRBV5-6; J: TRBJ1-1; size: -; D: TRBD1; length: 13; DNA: TGTGCCAGCAGCTTGGGGGGGACAGACGAAGCTTTCTTT; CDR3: CASSLGGTDEAFF
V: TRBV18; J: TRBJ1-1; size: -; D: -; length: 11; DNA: TGTGCCAGCTCGAAGGACAGTGAAGCTTTCTTT; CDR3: CASSKDSEAFF
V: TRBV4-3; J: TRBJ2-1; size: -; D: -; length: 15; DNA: TGCGCCAGCAGCCAAGAGGGGGCGAGGTACAATGAGCAGTTCTTC; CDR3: CASSQEGARYNEQFF
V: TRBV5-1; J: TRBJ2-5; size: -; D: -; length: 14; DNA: TGCGCCACCAGGTACGGGGGATCACAAGAGACCCAGTACTTC; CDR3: CATRYGGSQETQYF